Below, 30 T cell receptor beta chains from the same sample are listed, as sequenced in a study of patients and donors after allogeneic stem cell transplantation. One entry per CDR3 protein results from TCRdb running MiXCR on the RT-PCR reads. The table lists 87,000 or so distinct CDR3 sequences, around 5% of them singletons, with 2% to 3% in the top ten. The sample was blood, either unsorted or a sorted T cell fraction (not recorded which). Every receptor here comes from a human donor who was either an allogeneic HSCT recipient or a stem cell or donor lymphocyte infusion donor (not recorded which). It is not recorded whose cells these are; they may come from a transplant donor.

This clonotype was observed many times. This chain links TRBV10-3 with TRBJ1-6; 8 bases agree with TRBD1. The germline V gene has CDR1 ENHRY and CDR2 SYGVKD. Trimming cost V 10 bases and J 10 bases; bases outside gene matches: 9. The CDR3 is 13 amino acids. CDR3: CATSLTGESPLHF. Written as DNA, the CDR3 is TGTGCCACCTCGTTGACAGGGGAATCACCCCTCCACTTT.

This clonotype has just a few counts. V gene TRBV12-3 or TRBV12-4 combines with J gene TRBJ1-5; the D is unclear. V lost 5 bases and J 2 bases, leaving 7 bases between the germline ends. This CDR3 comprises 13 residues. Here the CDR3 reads CASSTLGNQPQHF. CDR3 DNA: TGTGCCAGCAGTACGTTGGGCAATCAGCCCCAGCATTTT.

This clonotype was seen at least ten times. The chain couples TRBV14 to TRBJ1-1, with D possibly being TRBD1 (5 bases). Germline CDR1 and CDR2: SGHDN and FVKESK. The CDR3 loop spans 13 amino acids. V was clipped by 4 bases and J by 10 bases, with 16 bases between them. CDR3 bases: TGTGCCAGCAGCCGGGCACGGGGAGGGGTAGCTTTCTTT. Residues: CASSRARGGVAFF. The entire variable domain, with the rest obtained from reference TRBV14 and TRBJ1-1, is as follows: EAGVTQFPSHSVIEKGQTVTLRCDPISGHDNLYWYRRVMGKEIKFLLHFVKESKQDESGMPNNRFLAERTGGTYSTLKVQPAELEDSGVYFCASSRARGGVAFFGQGTRLTVV.

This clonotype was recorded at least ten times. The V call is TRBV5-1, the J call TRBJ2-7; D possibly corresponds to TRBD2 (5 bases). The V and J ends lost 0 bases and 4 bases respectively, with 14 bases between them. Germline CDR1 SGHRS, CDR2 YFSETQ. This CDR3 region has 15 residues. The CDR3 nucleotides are TGCGCCAGCAGCTTGGCGAGGGCGCCTACTTACGAGCAGTACTTC. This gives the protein CASSLARAPTYEQYF.

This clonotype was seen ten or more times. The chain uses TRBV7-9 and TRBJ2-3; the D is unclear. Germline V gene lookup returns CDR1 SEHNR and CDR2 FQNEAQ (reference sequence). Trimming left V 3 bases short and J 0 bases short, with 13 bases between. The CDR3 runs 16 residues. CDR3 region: CASSFVPVPSTDTQYF. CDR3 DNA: TGTGCCAGCAGCTTTGTCCCGGTTCCTAGCACAGATACGCAGTATTTT.

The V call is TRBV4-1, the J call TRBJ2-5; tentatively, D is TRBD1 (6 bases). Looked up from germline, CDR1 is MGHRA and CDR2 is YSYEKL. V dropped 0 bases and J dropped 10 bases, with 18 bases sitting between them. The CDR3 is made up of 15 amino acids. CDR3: CASSQDPGQTRDQYF. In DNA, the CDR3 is TGCGCCAGCAGCCAAGATCCCGGACAGACCCGAGACCAGTACTTC.

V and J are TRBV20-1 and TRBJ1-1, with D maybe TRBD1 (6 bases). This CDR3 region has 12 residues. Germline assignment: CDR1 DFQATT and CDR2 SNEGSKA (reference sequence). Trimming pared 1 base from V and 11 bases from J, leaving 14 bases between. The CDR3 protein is CSARVGGSGAFF. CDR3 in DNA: TGCAGTGCTAGAGTGGGGGGCTCTGGGGCTTTCTTT.

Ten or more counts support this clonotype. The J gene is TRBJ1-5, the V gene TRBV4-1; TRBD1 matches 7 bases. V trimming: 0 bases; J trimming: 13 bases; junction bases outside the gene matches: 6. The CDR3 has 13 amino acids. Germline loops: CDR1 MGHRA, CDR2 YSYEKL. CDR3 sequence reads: CASSQESPGQQHF. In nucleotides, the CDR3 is TGCGCCAGCAGCCAAGAGTCCCCGGGACAGCAGCATTTT.

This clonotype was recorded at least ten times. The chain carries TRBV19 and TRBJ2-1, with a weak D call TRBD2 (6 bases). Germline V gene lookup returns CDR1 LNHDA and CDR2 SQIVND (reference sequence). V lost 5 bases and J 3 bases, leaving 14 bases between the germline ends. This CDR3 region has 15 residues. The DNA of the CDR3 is TGTGCCAGTAGTTCGGGACCCGGGGGCTACAATGAGCAGTTCTTC. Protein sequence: CASSSGPGGYNEQFF. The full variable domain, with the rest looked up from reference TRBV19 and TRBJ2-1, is DGGITQSPKYLFRKEGQNVTLSCEQNLNHDAMYWYRQDPGQGLRLIYYSQIVNDFQKGDIAEGYSVSREKKESFPLTVTSAQKNPTAFYLCASSSGPGGYNEQFFGPGTRLTVL.

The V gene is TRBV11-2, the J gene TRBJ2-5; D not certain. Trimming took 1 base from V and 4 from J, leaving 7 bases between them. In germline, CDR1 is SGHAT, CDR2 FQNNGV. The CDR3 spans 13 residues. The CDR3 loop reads CASSLGWAETQYF. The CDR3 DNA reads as TGTGCCAGCAGCTTAGGGTGGGCAGAGACCCAGTACTTC.

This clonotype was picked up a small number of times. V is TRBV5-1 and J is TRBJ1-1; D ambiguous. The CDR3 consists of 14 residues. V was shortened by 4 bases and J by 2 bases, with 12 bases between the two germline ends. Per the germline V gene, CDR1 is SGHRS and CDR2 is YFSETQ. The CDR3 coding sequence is TGCGCCAGCAGCGCGGATCCGGGTAACACTGAAGCTTTCTTT. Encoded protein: CASSADPGNTEAFF.

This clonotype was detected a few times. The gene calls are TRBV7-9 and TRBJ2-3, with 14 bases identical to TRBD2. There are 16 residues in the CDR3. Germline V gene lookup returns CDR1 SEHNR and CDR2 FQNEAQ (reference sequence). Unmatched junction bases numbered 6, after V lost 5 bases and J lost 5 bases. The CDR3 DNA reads TGTGCCAGCAGCCTGGGACTAGCGGGAGAGATAGATACGCAGTATTTT. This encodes CASSLGLAGEIDTQYF. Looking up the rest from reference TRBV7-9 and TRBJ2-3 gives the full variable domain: DTGVSQNPRHKITKRGQNVTFRCDPISEHNRLYWYRQTLGQGPEFLTYFQNEAQLEKSRLLSDRFSAERPKGSFSTLEIQRTEQGDSAMYLCASSLGLAGEIDTQYFGPGTRLTVL.

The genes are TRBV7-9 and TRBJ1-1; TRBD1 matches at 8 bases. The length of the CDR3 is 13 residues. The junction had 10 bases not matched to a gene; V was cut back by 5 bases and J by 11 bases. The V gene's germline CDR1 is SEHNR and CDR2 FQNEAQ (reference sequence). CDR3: CASSPGQGEGAFF. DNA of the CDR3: TGTGCCAGCAGCCCCGGACAGGGTGAGGGGGCTTTCTTT.

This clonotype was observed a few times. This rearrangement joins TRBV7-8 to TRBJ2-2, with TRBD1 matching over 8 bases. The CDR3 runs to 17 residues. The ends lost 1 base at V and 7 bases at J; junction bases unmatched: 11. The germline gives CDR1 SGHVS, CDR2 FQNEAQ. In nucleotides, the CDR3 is TGTGCCAGCAGCTTAGGGAGACAGGGGAGGAAGGGCGGGGAGCTGTTTTTT. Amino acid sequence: CASSLGRQGRKGGELFF.

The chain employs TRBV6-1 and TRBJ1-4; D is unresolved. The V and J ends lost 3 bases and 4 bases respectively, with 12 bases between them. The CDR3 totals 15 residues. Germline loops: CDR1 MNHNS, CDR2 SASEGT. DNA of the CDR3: TGTGCCAGCAGTGATAAAGGCCGGTATAATGAAAAACTGTTTTTT. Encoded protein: CASSDKGRYNEKLFF.

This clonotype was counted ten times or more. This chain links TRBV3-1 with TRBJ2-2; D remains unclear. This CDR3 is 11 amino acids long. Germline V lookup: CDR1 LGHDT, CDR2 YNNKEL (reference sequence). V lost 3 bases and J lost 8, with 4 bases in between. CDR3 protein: CASSHQGELFF. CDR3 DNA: TGTGCCAGCAGCCACCAAGGGGAGCTGTTTTTT.

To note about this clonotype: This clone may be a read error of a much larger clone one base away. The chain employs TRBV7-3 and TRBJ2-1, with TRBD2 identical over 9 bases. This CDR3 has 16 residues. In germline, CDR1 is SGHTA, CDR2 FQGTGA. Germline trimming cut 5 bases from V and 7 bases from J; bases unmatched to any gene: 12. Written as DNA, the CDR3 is TGTGCCAGCAGCCCCTCAATAGCGGGGGCACAAAATGAGCAGTTCTTC. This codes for CASSPSIAGAQNEQFF.

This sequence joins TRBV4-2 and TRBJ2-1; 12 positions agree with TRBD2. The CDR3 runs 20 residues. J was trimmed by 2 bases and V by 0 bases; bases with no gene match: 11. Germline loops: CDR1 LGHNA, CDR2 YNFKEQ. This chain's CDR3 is CASSQDRKTSGGSTYNEQFF. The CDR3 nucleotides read TGTGCCAGCAGCCAAGATCGAAAGACTAGCGGGGGAAGCACCTACAATGAGCAGTTCTTC.

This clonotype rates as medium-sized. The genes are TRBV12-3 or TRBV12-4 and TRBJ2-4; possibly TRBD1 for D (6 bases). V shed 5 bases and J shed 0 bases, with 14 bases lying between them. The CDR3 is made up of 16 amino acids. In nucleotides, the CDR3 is TGTGCCAGCAGTGAACCGGGACATCTAGCCAAAAACATTCAGTACTTC. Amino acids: CASSEPGHLAKNIQYF.

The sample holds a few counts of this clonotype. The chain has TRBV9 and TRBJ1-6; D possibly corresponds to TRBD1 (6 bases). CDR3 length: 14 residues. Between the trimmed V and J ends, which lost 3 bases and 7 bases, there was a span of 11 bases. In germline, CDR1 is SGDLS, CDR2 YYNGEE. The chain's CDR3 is CASSERTANSPLHF. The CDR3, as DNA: TGTGCCAGCAGCGAACGGACAGCGAATTCACCCCTCCACTTT. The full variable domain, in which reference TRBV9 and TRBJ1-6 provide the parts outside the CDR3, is DSGVTQTPKHLITATGQRVTLRCSPRSGDLSVYWYQQSLDQGLQFLIQYYNGEERAKGNILERFSAQQFPDLHSELNLSSLELGDSALYFCASSERTANSPLHFGNGTRLTVT.

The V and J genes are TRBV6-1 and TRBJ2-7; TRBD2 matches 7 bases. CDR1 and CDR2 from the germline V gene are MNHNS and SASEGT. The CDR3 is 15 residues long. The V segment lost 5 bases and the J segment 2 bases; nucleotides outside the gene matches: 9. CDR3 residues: CASSPWEGGTYEQYF. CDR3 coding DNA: TGTGCCAGCAGTCCCTGGGAGGGAGGAACCTACGAGCAGTACTTC.

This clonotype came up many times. The CDR3: CASSPQGHVPGDGYTF. DNA for the CDR3: TGTGCCAGCTCACCACAAGGCCACGTCCCAGGGGATGGCTACACCTTC. The V and J genes are TRBV18 and TRBJ1-2; D is perhaps TRBD1 (6 bases). Per germline, CDR1 KGHSH and CDR2 LQKENI. The V and J ends lost 1 base and 6 bases respectively, with 18 bases between them. The CDR3 spans 16 residues.

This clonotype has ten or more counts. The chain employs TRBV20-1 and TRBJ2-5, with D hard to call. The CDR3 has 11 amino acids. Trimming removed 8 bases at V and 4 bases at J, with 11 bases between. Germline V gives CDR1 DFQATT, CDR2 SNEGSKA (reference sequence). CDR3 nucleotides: TGCAGTACCGGAACCAGAGAGACCCAGTACTTC. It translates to CSTGTRETQYF.

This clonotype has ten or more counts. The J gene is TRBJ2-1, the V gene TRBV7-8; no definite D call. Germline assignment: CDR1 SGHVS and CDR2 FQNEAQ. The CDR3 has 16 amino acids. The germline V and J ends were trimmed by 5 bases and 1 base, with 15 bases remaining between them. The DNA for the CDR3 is TGTGCCAGCAGCCCGTACCGGGTCGGGTCCTACAATGAGCAGTTCTTC. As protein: CASSPYRVGSYNEQFF. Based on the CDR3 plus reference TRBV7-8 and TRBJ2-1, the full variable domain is GAGVSQSPRYKVAKRGQDVALRCDPISGHVSLFWYQQALGQGPEFLTYFQNEAQLDKSGLPSDRFFAERPEGSVSTLKIQRTQQEDSAVYLCASSPYRVGSYNEQFFGPGTRLTVL.

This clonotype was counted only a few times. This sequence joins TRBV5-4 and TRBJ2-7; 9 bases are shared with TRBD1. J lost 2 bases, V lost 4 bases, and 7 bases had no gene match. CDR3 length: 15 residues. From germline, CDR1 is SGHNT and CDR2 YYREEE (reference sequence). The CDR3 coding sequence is TGTGCCAGCAGCCTGGGCCGGACAGGGGCCTACGAGCAGTACTTC. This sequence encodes CASSLGRTGAYEQYF.

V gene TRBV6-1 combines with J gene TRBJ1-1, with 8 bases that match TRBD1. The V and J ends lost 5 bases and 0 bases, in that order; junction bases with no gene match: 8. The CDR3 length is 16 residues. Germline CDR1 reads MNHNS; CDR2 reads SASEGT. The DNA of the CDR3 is TGTGCCAGCAGTATCGGACAGGGAAATTTGAACACTGAAGCTTTCTTT. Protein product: CASSIGQGNLNTEAFF.

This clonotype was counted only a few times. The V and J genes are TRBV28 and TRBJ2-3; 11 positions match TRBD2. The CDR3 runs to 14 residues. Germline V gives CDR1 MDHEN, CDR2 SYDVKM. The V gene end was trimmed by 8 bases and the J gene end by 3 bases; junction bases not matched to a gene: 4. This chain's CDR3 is CASQPSGRTDTQYF. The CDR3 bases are TGTGCCAGCCAGCCTAGCGGGAGGACAGATACGCAGTATTTT.

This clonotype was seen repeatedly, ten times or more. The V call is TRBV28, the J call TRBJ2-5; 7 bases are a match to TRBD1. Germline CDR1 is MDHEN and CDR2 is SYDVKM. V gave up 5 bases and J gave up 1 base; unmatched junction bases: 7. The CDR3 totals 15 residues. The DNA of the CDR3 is TGTGCCAGCAGTCCTCCGGGGACAGCCCAAGAGACCCAGTACTTC. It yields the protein CASSPPGTAQETQYF.

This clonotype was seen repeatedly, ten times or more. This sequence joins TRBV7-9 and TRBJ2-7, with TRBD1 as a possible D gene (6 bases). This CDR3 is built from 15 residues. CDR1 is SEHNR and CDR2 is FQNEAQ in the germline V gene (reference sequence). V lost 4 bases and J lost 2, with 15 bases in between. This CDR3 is CASSSITGNPYEQYF. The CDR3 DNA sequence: TGTGCCAGCAGCTCCATTACAGGGAACCCCTACGAGCAGTACTTC. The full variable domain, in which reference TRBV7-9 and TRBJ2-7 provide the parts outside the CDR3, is DTGVSQNPRHKITKRGQNVTFRCDPISEHNRLYWYRQTLGQGPEFLTYFQNEAQLEKSRLLSDRFSAERPKGSFSTLEIQRTEQGDSAMYLCASSSITGNPYEQYFGPGTRLTVT.

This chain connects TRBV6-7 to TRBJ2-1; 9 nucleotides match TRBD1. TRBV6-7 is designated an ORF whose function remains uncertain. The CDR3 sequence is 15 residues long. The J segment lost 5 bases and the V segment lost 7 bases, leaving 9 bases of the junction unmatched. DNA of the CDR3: TGTGCCAGCATCTGGGGGGACAGGGATAACAATGAGCAGTTCTTC. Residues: CASIWGDRDNNEQFF.